A selection of T cell receptor beta chains follows, all from one sample in a study of cytomegalovirus exposure and HLA in healthy donors. Only in-frame clones appear in the TCRdb table, and some are missing; sequencing was by immunoSEQ multiplex PCR. The repertoire includes around 85,000 clones, 60% to 80% of them detected once, and 20% to 25% sits in the top ten. The material sequenced was PBMCs. All receptors come from a woman aged 50 to 60 in good health and CMV-seropositive. Both conserved end residues are part of each CDR3. The order of the fields is J gene, D gene, CDR3 length, clone size, V gene, CDR3 DNA, CDR3 protein. D genes are given only for firm matches. Clone size is not always given. Where it is, it says once, few, many or a class for expanded clones.

TRBJ2-7,TRBD1,14,few,TRBV11-2,TGTGCCAGCAGCTCCGGGACAGGGGTCTACGAGCAGTACTTC,CASSSGTGVYEQYF
TRBJ1-2,TRBD1,13,.,TRBV6-1,TGTGCCAGCAGTGTAGGACAGGGCCGTAGCTACACCTTC,CASSVGQGRSYTF
TRBJ2-1,TRBD2,17,.,TRBV7-9,TGTTCCAGCAGCTCCGGGACTAGCGGGGCCTCCTACAATGAGCAGTTCTTC,CSSSSGTSGASYNEQFF
TRBJ2-1,.,13,.,TRBV2,TGTGCCAGTGGGGGGGCAGATCACAATGAGCAGTTCTTC,CASGGADHNEQFF
TRBJ2-1,.,14,.,TRBV13,TGTGCCAGCAGCTTAGAGGGCGGGTACAATGAGCAGTTCTTC,CASSLEGGYNEQFF
TRBJ1-1,.,11,.,TRBV7-9,TGTGCCAGCAGCAACAGCCGAGGGGCTTTCTTT,CASSNSRGAFF
TRBJ1-1,.,13,.,TRBV4-2,TGTGCCAGCAGCCAAGAATCGGACACTGAAGCTTTCTTT,CASSQESDTEAFF
TRBJ1-1,TRBD1,10,many,TRBV20-1,TGCAGTGCTCCCGACAGGGGAAGGATCTTT,CSAPDRGRIF
TRBJ1-1,TRBD1,16,.,TRBV7-3,TGTGCCAGCAGCTTAGGGCTGACAGGGCTGAACACTGAAGCTTTCTTT,CASSLGLTGLNTEAFF
TRBJ2-2,.,16,.,TRBV19,TGTGCCAGTAGTATAAATGGCAGGGGGGCCGGTGGGGAGCTGTTTTTT,CASSINGRGAGGELFF
TRBJ1-1,.,16,.,TRBV5-6,TGTGCCAGCAGCTTTGGCAGGCCAAAGATGAACACTGAAGCTTTCTTT,CASSFGRPKMNTEAFF
TRBJ2-7,.,14,.,TRBV9,TGTGCCAGCAGCGTAGGTGAGGTAACCGGGGAGCAGTACTTC,CASSVGEVTGEQYF
TRBJ1-2,TRBD1,16,once,TRBV9,TGTGCCAGCAGCGTAACACTCGAGCAGGGGGACTATGGCTACACCTTC,CASSVTLEQGDYGYTF
TRBJ2-1,.,11,once,TRBV11-3,TGTGCCAGCAGAAAGAGCGGCGAGCAGTTCTTC,CASRKSGEQFF
TRBJ2-3,.,12,.,TRBV5-4,TGTGCCAGCAGCCACCCGGCAGATACGCAGTATTTT,CASSHPADTQYF
TRBJ1-1,.,13,.,TRBV5-1,TGCGCCAGCAGCTTGGTGAGGGCGGATGAAGCTTTCTTT,CASSLVRADEAFF
TRBJ1-1,.,12,.,TRBV19,TGTGCCAGCGCCCTAGGGGGAACTGAAGCTTTCTTT,CASALGGTEAFF
TRBJ1-1,.,17,once,TRBV21-1,TGTGCCAGCAGATTCAAACAGGGAAAAGGTGGGAACACTGAAGCTTTCTTT,CASRFKQGKGGNTEAFF
TRBJ2-2,.,13,once,TRBV7-3,TGTGCCAGCAACTTAGGGGGGACCGGGGAGCTGTTTTTT,CASNLGGTGELFF
TRBJ2-2,TRBD1,15,.,TRBV7-2,TGTGCCAGCAGCGAAACAGGGGTTAAAACCGGGGAGCTGTTTTTT,CASSETGVKTGELFF
TRBJ2-7,.,12,.,TRBV2,TGTGCCGGCGGACAGAAGCCTTGGGAGCAGTACTTC,CAGGQKPWEQYF
TRBJ2-1,TRBD2,16,once,TRBV27,TGTGCCAGCAGCCCTCGACTAGCGGGAGGTTACAATGAGCAGTTCTTC,CASSPRLAGGYNEQFF
TRBJ1-3,TRBD1,16,few,TRBV28,TGTGCCAGCAGTTCACTGGGACAGCCCTCTGGAAACACCATATATTTT,CASSSLGQPSGNTIYF
TRBJ1-5,.,13,.,TRBV30,TGTGCCTGGAGTCTAGCCGGGGATCAGCCCCAGCATTTT,CAWSLAGDQPQHF
TRBJ1-5,.,14,.,TRBV2,TGTGCCAGCAGACAGGACCTTAGCAATCAGCCCCAGCATTTT,CASRQDLSNQPQHF
TRBJ2-3,.,16,.,TRBV27,TGTGCCAGCAGTTTAAGACCCTCTAGCGGCACAGATACGCAGTATTTT,CASSLRPSSGTDTQYF
TRBJ2-6,.,16,.,TRBV18,TGTGCCAGCTCACCAAACAGCCTCTCTGGGGCCAACGTCCTGACTTTC,CASSPNSLSGANVLTF
TRBJ1-5,.,17,.,TRBV27,TGTGCCAGCAGTCTATACGCACAGAATCCTAGCAATCAGCCCCAGCATTTT,CASSLYAQNPSNQPQHF
TRBJ2-1,.,15,.,TRBV19,TGTGCCAGTAGTATTCTGCGGGTAGACGGAGGTGAGCAGTTCTTC,CASSILRVDGGEQFF
TRBJ1-2,TRBD1,15,once,TRBV29-1,TGCAGCGTTGAAGGGTTAGTCAGGGGGCGGCATGGCTACACCTTC,CSVEGLVRGRHGYTF
TRBJ1-3,.,15,few,TRBV30,TGTGCCTGGAGTGTTCAGGCGAATAATGGAAACACCATATATTTT,CAWSVQANNGNTIYF
TRBJ2-2,.,17,.,TRBV5-1,TGCGCCAGCAGCTTCAGTGTAGCGGAACCTAACACCGGGGAGCTGTTTTTT,CASSFSVAEPNTGELFF
TRBJ2-5,.,15,.,TRBV9,TGTGCCAGCAGCGTAGGCAGGGTGGTATCGGAGACCCAGTACTTC,CASSVGRVVSETQYF
TRBJ1-2,.,13,.,TRBV14,TGTGCCAGCAGCCGTTACAAAAACTATGGCTACACCTTC,CASSRYKNYGYTF
TRBJ2-3,.,14,.,TRBV7-9,TGTGCCAGTTCCATTCAGCGAGCCCCAGATACGCAGTATTTT,CASSIQRAPDTQYF
TRBJ2-5,.,14,.,TRBV7-8,TGTGCCAGCAGCTTAGGTGACAATCAAGAGACCCAGTACTTC,CASSLGDNQETQYF
TRBJ2-1,TRBD2,18,.,TRBV25-1,TGTGCCAGCAGTGGAAGGGGTAGCGGGAGAGAACCGACGGGGGAGCAGTTCTTC,CASSGRGSGREPTGEQFF
TRBJ2-1,.,16,.,TRBV18,TGTGCCAGCTCCCAGGAGGCCTCGAGCTCCTACAATGAGCAGTTCTTC,CASSQEASSSYNEQFF
TRBJ1-1,.,14,.,TRBV11-1,TGTGCCAGCAGCTTAACAAGGACAGACACTGAAGCTTTCTTT,CASSLTRTDTEAFF
TRBJ2-2,.,14,.,TRBV6-6,TGTGCCAGCAGGCAGCGGGACATAATCGGGGAGCTGTTTTTT,CASRQRDIIGELFF
TRBJ1-4,.,15,many,TRBV21-1,TGTGCCAGCGGCCTAAACCTGAAACGACTTGGAAAACTGTTTTTT,CASGLNLKRLGKLFF
TRBJ2-1,TRBD2,15,.,TRBV29-1,TGCAGCACAAGAGGACTAGCGGGAGAAATCGGTGAGCAGTTCTTC,CSTRGLAGEIGEQFF
TRBJ2-1,TRBD2,17,.,TRBV5-4,TGTGCCAGCAGCTCCGGACTAGTAGGGAGTAAACGGAATGAGCAGTTCTTC,CASSSGLVGSKRNEQFF
TRBJ1-1,TRBD1,14,.,TRBV5-1,TGCGCCAGCAGCCCCCGGACAGGGCGGGCTGAAGCTTTCTTT,CASSPRTGRAEAFF
TRBJ2-2,TRBD1,14,.,TRBV9,TGTGCCAGCAGCCTCCGACAGGGGGCCGGGGAGCTGTTTTTT,CASSLRQGAGELFF
TRBJ2-7,TRBD1,16,.,TRBV4-2,TGTGCCAGCAGCCAGGGATCGGGACAGGGGCGCGGCGAGCAGTACTTC,CASSQGSGQGRGEQYF
TRBJ2-1,.,13,.,TRBV19,TGTGCCAGTAGTTGGAGGGGATACAATGAGCAGTTCTTC,CASSWRGYNEQFF
TRBJ1-1,TRBD1,16,.,TRBV5-4,TGTGCCAGCAGCGAATGGGACAGGGTGTGGAACACTGAAGCTTTCTTT,CASSEWDRVWNTEAFF
TRBJ1-2,.,15,.,TRBV2,TGTGCCAGCAGCCCCGGGTCTCCGGCTCTCTATGGCTACACCTTC,CASSPGSPALYGYTF
TRBJ1-3,TRBD1,14,.,TRBV27,TGTGCCAGCAGACTTACAGGGGCTGGAAACACCATATATTTT,CASRLTGAGNTIYF
TRBJ1-2,.,14,few,TRBV27,TGTGCCAGCAGTTTAAAGGGGGGGCCGGGCGGCTACACCTTC,CASSLKGGPGGYTF
TRBJ1-2,.,13,.,TRBV2,TGTGCCAGCAGTGGAACAGGGTCAGATGGCTACACCTTC,CASSGTGSDGYTF
TRBJ2-7,TRBD1,15,.,TRBV27,TGTGCCAGCAGACGTAGACAGGGTTTAACCCACGAGCAGTACTTC,CASRRRQGLTHEQYF
TRBJ1-5,.,14,.,TRBV7-8,TGTGCCAGCAGCTTGGGGTGGGAGAATCAGCCCCAGCATTTT,CASSLGWENQPQHF
TRBJ2-3,.,14,.,TRBV19,TGTGCCAGTAAAGACAGGACTAGCACAGATACGCAGTATTTT,CASKDRTSTDTQYF
TRBJ1-1,TRBD1,17,.,TRBV11-3,TGTGCCAGCAGCGGGGGACAGGGGAGGGCGATGAACACTGAAGCTTTCTTT,CASSGGQGRAMNTEAFF
TRBJ2-7,.,13,.,TRBV5-4,TGTGCCAGCAGCCAACTTGACAGCTACGAGCAGTACTTC,CASSQLDSYEQYF
TRBJ1-2,TRBD1,12,.,TRBV30,TGTGCCTGGAGTGTAGGGGGCAGTGGCTACACCTTC,CAWSVGGSGYTF
TRBJ2-7,TRBD1,16,.,TRBV5-6,TGTGCCAGCAGCCTAACCGGACAGGGAACGATATACGAGCAGTACTTC,CASSLTGQGTIYEQYF
TRBJ2-3,.,15,few,TRBV6-4,TGTGCCAGCAGTGACGGGGCGGGGGCCGCAGATACGCAGTATTTT,CASSDGAGAADTQYF